Presented here are 32 T cell receptor beta chains from one specimen sequenced in a study of blood T cell repertoires in COVID-19. Repertoires were generated with immunoSEQ multiplex PCR, while TCRdb's copy carries only in-frame clones and drops some. The sample has 140,000 to 150,000 clones, 80% seen once. Material for sequencing was peripheral blood. The source of these receptors is a man aged 60 to 69 with active or convalescent COVID-19.

The rearrangement joins TRBV5-1 to TRBJ1-1; 9 bases map to TRBD1. This CDR3 region has 15 residues. Germline CDR1 reads SGHRS; CDR2 reads YFSETQ. V lost 4 bases and J lost 4; bases outside the gene matches: 8. CDR3 region: CASSRDRVGFTEAFF. The CDR3 DNA follows: TGCGCCAGCAGCCGGGACAGGGTTGGGTTCACTGAAGCTTTCTTT. Variable domain in full (rest from reference TRBV5-1 and TRBJ1-1): KAGVTQTPRYLIKTRGQQVTLSCSPISGHRSVSWYQQTPGQGLQFLFEYFSETQRNKGNFPGRFSGRQFSNSRSEMNVSTLELGDSALYLCASSRDRVGFTEAFFGQGTRLTVV.

This clone showed up just a few times. V usage is TRBV5-1 and J usage is TRBJ1-4; 7 positions match TRBD1. The CDR3 consists of 15 residues. Losses at the gene ends were 4 bases for V and 8 bases for J; bases not matched to a gene: 11. Per the germline V gene, CDR1 is SGHRS and CDR2 is YFSETQ. The CDR3 spells CASSARQGRGEKLFF. In nucleotides, the CDR3 is TGCGCCAGCAGCGCCCGACAGGGTCGGGGGGAAAAACTGTTTTTT.

The gene calls are TRBV19 and TRBJ2-1; 9 bases align to TRBD2. V shed 3 bases, J shed 1 base, and the junction held 1 base outside the gene matches. The germline gives CDR1 LNHDA, CDR2 SQIVND (reference sequence). This CDR3 is 15 amino acids long. CDR3 nucleotide sequence: TGTGCCAGTAGTATGGCGGGAGGGTCCTACAATGAGCAGTTCTTC. Its protein is CASSMAGGSYNEQFF. Filled out from reference TRBV19 and TRBJ2-1, the complete variable domain reads DGGITQSPKYLFRKEGQNVTLSCEQNLNHDAMYWYRQDPGQGLRLIYYSQIVNDFQKGDIAEGYSVSREKKESFPLTVTSAQKNPTAFYLCASSMAGGSYNEQFFGPGTRLTVL.

This sequence joins TRBV28 and TRBJ1-3, with D tentatively TRBD1 (6 bases). Trimming took off 2 bases at V and 4 bases at J, with 12 bases between the two ends. Germline V gene data show CDR1 as MDHEN and CDR2 as SYDVKM. The CDR3 totals 15 residues. CDR3 residues: CASSLGGHGGNTIYF. DNA of the CDR3: TGTGCCAGCAGTTTAGGGGGACATGGCGGAAACACCATATATTTT.

The chain couples TRBV18 to TRBJ1-1; D gene unclear. V was trimmed by 3 bases and J by 2 bases, leaving 13 bases between them. Germline CDR1 reads KGHSH; CDR2 reads LQKENI. This CDR3 comprises 15 residues. The CDR3 bases are TGTGCCAGCTCACCTTCCAGGCAGAAAAACACTGAAGCTTTCTTT. Translated: CASSPSRQKNTEAFF.

The rearrangement links TRBV5-6 to TRBJ2-7, with 8 bases that match TRBD2. There are 13 residues in the CDR3. Germline assignment: CDR1 SGHDT and CDR2 YYEEEE. V trimming: 4 bases; J trimming: 3 bases; junction bases outside the gene matches: 3. Here the CDR3 reads CASSTLAVYEQYF. The CDR3, as DNA: TGTGCCAGCAGCACACTAGCGGTCTACGAGCAGTACTTC.

The chain uses TRBV2 and TRBJ2-1; 7 bases align to TRBD1. Germline loops: CDR1 SNHLY, CDR2 FYNNEI. Unmatched junction bases numbered 9, after V lost 10 bases and J lost 0 bases. This CDR3 is 15 amino acids long. Here the CDR3 DNA reads TGTGCCACCGGCAAACAGGGGTTCTCCTACAATGAGCAGTTCTTC. Translated: CATGKQGFSYNEQFF.

This chain joins TRBV9 and TRBJ2-3, with D possibly matching TRBD2 (5 bases). This CDR3 region has 15 residues. Trimming removed 3 bases from V and 2 bases from J, with 13 bases in between. From germline, CDR1 is SGDLS and CDR2 YYNGEE. Here the CDR3 reads CASSATERPTDTQYF. As DNA, the CDR3 is TGTGCCAGCAGCGCTACCGAGCGGCCCACAGATACGCAGTATTTT. The whole variable domain, filled in from reference TRBV9 and TRBJ2-3, reads DSGVTQTPKHLITATGQRVTLRCSPRSGDLSVYWYQQSLDQGLQFLIQYYNGEERAKGNILERFSAQQFPDLHSELNLSSLELGDSALYFCASSATERPTDTQYFGPGTRLTVL.

The chain joins TRBV5-1 to TRBJ2-1, with TRBD2 matching over 13 bases. With V trimmed by 3 bases and J by 3 bases, 6 bases remained unmatched. Germline lookup yields CDR1 SGHRS and CDR2 YFSETQ. The CDR3 loop spans 17 amino acids. CDR3 in DNA: TGCGCCAGCAGCTCTGGGACTAGCGGGACCATCTACAATGAGCAGTTCTTC. Its translation is CASSSGTSGTIYNEQFF.

The gene calls are TRBV9 and TRBJ1-3; D is possibly TRBD1 (5 bases). V dropped 0 bases and J dropped 3 bases, with 16 bases sitting between them. The CDR3 is made up of 17 amino acids. In germline, CDR1 is SGDLS, CDR2 YYNGEE. The CDR3 DNA is TGTGCCAGCAGCGTAGGGGGGACTGGCCGAGGTGGAAACACCATATATTTT. Amino acids: CASSVGGTGRGGNTIYF.

This CDR3 is CASSLGLAEHNEQFF. The CDR3 DNA sequence: TGTGCCAGCAGCTTGGGACTAGCGGAGCACAATGAGCAGTTCTTC. The V and J genes are TRBV5-6 and TRBJ2-1; 9 nucleotides align to TRBD2. Germline CDR1 and CDR2: SGHDT and YYEEEE. The trim removed 0 bases at V and 5 bases at J, leaving 3 bases unmatched. The CDR3 extends over 15 amino acids.

This chain links TRBV14 with TRBJ1-1; TRBD1 aligns across 7 bases. V was clipped by 3 bases and J by 5 bases; unmatched bases: 3. Germline CDR1 and CDR2: SGHDN and FVKESK. This CDR3 contains 13 residues. CDR3 in DNA: TGTGCCAGCAGCCACCCAGGGGGAACTGAAGCTTTCTTT. This translates into CASSHPGGTEAFF.

The chain couples TRBV11-2 to TRBJ2-1, with 9 bases matching TRBD1. After removal of 5 bases from V and 6 bases from J, the junction contained 8 bases not matched to a gene. The CDR3 loop spans 15 amino acids. CDR1 SGHAT and CDR2 FQNNGV come from the germline V gene. The CDR3 nucleotides are TGTGCCAGCAGCCAAACACAGGGGGCGGTCAATGAGCAGTTCTTC. This sequence encodes CASSQTQGAVNEQFF.

This chain joins TRBV28 and TRBJ2-1, with D perhaps TRBD1 (5 bases). CDR3 length: 16 residues. The germline gives CDR1 MDHEN, CDR2 SYDVKM. Trimming pared 1 base from V and 4 bases from J, leaving 14 bases between. The CDR3 is CASSLLDNRIYNEQFF. CDR3 in DNA: TGTGCCAGCAGTTTATTGGACAATAGGATATACAATGAGCAGTTCTTC. The complete variable domain, with remaining parts taken from reference TRBV28 and TRBJ2-1, reads DVKVTQSSRYLVKRTGEKVFLECVQDMDHENMFWYRQDPGLGLRLIYFSYDVKMKEKGDIPEGYSVSREKKERFSLILESASTNQTSMYLCASSLLDNRIYNEQFFGPGTRLTVL.

This sequence joins TRBV5-5 and TRBJ2-5; perhaps TRBD2 as D (6 bases). This CDR3 has 14 residues. Between the trimmed V and J ends, which lost 2 bases and 4 bases, there was a span of 12 bases. CDR1 SGHKS and CDR2 YYEKEE come from the germline V gene (reference sequence). CDR3 in DNA: TGTGCCAGCAGCTTTGCGGGGTTTGGAGAGACCCAGTACTTC. This codes for CASSFAGFGETQYF.

This chain uses TRBV4-3 with TRBJ2-2; D gene unclear. CDR3 length equals 15 residues. Germline CDR1 and CDR2: LGHNA and YSLEER. With 2 bases removed from V and 1 base from J, the gap between germline ends came to 8 bases. The CDR3 sequence: CASSQTQKNTGELFF. CDR3 DNA: TGCGCCAGCAGCCAAACCCAGAAGAACACCGGGGAGCTGTTTTTT.

DNA for the CDR3: TGTGCCACCAGTGATTCCGGACAGGGGACCACCGGGGAGCTGTTTTTT. Translating it yields CATSDSGQGTTGELFF. This chain connects TRBV24-1 to TRBJ2-2; TRBD1 aligns across 9 bases. The CDR3 is 16 residues long. Germline CDR1 KGHDR, CDR2 SFDVKD. The V segment lost 2 bases and the J segment 4 bases; nucleotides outside the gene matches: 4.

The chain carries TRBV30 and TRBJ1-1, with D uncertain. Trimming took off 4 bases at V and 8 bases at J, with 17 bases between the two ends. This CDR3 contains 13 residues. CDR1 is GTSNPN and CDR2 is SVGIG in the germline V gene (reference sequence). The CDR3 is CAWTKYESREAFF. The CDR3 DNA is TGTGCCTGGACTAAATATGAAAGTAGAGAAGCTTTCTTT.

V usage is TRBV27 and J usage is TRBJ2-3; 12 nucleotides match TRBD2. The CDR3 consists of 17 residues. Losses at the gene ends were 5 bases for V and 5 bases for J; bases not matched to a gene: 11. Germline CDR1 and CDR2: MNHEY and SMNVEV (reference sequence). The CDR3: CASSPPASGRAGDTQYF. As DNA, the CDR3 is TGTGCCAGCAGTCCGCCAGCTAGCGGGAGGGCGGGAGATACGCAGTATTTT.

This rearrangement joins TRBV11-2 to TRBJ2-7; TRBD1 aligns across 7 bases. The germline V gene encodes CDR1 SGHAT and CDR2 FQNNGV. The CDR3 has 15 residues. Germline trimming cut 0 bases from V and 5 bases from J; bases unmatched to any gene: 7. The CDR3 reads CASSLDLGQPHEQYF. DNA for the CDR3: TGTGCCAGCAGCTTAGATCTGGGACAGCCTCACGAGCAGTACTTC.

The CDR3 protein is CASSDYRQGRNTEAFF. In DNA form, the CDR3 reads TGTGCCAGCAGCGACTATCGACAGGGGAGGAACACTGAAGCTTTCTTT. This chain joins TRBV9 and TRBJ1-1; 8 bases agree with TRBD1. CDR1 and CDR2 from the germline V gene are SGDLS and YYNGEE. V trimming: 3 bases; J trimming: 1 base; junction bases outside the gene matches: 8. The CDR3 covers 16 residues.

The chain is built from TRBV7-2 and TRBJ1-2; 7 bases are shared with TRBD1. Germline trimming cut 3 bases from V and 7 bases from J; bases unmatched to any gene: 5. The CDR3 has 13 amino acids. The germline CDR1 and CDR2 sequences are SGHTA and FQGNSA. In nucleotides, the CDR3 is TGTGCCAGCAGCTTCCGACAGGGAGGTGGCTACACCTTC. Translated: CASSFRQGGGYTF.

The gene calls are TRBV28 and TRBJ1-1; no reliable D call. Trimming stripped 5 bases from V and 3 bases from J, with 13 bases between. This CDR3 contains 14 residues. Germline V gene data show CDR1 as MDHEN and CDR2 as SYDVKM. CDR3 region: CASSPEVWDTEAFF. The CDR3 DNA sequence: TGTGCCAGCAGTCCCGAGGTATGGGACACTGAAGCTTTCTTT.

The chain joins TRBV9 to TRBJ2-3, with 14 bases that match TRBD2. The CDR3 has 18 residues. The V gene end was trimmed by 4 bases and the J gene end by 1 base; junction bases not matched to a gene: 8. Germline lookup yields CDR1 SGDLS and CDR2 YYNGEE. The CDR3 protein is CASSQGTSGSLGTDTQYF. Here the CDR3 DNA reads TGTGCCAGCAGCCAGGGGACTAGCGGGAGTTTAGGCACAGATACGCAGTATTTT.

This clone appeared a single time. Other DNA sequences in this sample translate to the same CDR3. The chain recombines TRBV7-9 with TRBJ2-1; 7 nucleotides agree with TRBD2. CDR3 length: 15 amino acids. V trimming: 2 bases; J trimming: 0 bases; junction bases outside the gene matches: 1. Germline lookup yields CDR1 SEHNR and CDR2 FQNEAQ (reference sequence). The CDR3: CASSLSSGSYNEQFF. As DNA, the CDR3 is TGTGCCAGCAGCTTATCTAGCGGCTCCTACAATGAGCAGTTCTTC.

The rearrangement joins TRBV6-6 to TRBJ1-5; TRBD1 matches 9 bases. J gave up 0 bases and V 2 bases, and 2 bases lay outside the gene matches. This CDR3 region has 16 residues. The germline V gene has CDR1 MNHNY and CDR2 SVGAGI (reference sequence). The CDR3 spells CASSYVTGGSNQPQHF. In DNA, the CDR3 is TGTGCCAGCAGTTACGTGACAGGGGGTAGCAATCAGCCCCAGCATTTT.

V gene TRBV15 combines with J gene TRBJ2-1; no reliable D call. Trimming left V 2 bases short and J 0 bases short, with 14 bases between. Per the germline V gene, CDR1 is LNHNV and CDR2 is YYDKDF (reference sequence). CDR3 length: 17 amino acids. The CDR3: CATSRSLSTSSYNEQFF. CDR3 bases: TGTGCCACCAGCAGAAGCCTGAGTACGAGCTCCTACAATGAGCAGTTCTTC.

The V and J genes are TRBV6-5 and TRBJ1-5, with TRBD1 matching 7 bases. V lost 6 bases to trimming and J lost 6 bases; unmatched junction nucleotides: 8. Germline V gene sequence: CDR1 MNHEY, CDR2 SVGAGI. CDR3 length: 14 amino acids. The CDR3 nucleotides read TGTGCCAGCAGCGCGAGAGGGGGCTCTCAGCCCCAGCATTTT. This encodes CASSARGGSQPQHF.

The chain employs TRBV11-2 and TRBJ2-7; unclear D gene. V was pared by 0 bases and J by 2 bases, with 8 bases between. Germline V gene data show CDR1 as SGHAT and CDR2 as FQNNGV. This CDR3 has 14 amino acids. The CDR3 loop reads CASSLERSTYEQYF. The CDR3 DNA reads as TGTGCCAGCAGCTTAGAACGCTCTACCTACGAGCAGTACTTC.

This chain uses TRBV28 with TRBJ2-3; 15 bases are a match to TRBD2. V was clipped by 6 bases and J by 2 bases; unmatched bases: 12. The germline CDR1 and CDR2 sequences are MDHEN and SYDVKM. The CDR3 covers 19 residues. CDR3 in DNA: TGTGCCAGCAGGGGATTCTGGACTAGCGGGAGGGTAAACACAGATACGCAGTATTTT. It encodes CASRGFWTSGRVNTDTQYF.

The CDR3: CASSQDRLAYEQYF. CDR3 sequence (DNA): TGTGCCAGCAGCCAAGATCGACTGGCCTACGAGCAGTACTTC. The J gene is TRBJ2-7, the V gene TRBV4-2; D unclear. The germline gives CDR1 LGHNA, CDR2 YNFKEQ. This CDR3 spans 14 amino acids. V shed 0 bases and J shed 2 bases, with 8 bases lying between them.

The chain joins TRBV24-1 to TRBJ2-7; D call uncertain. The CDR3 consists of 13 residues. Germline CDR1 reads KGHDR; CDR2 reads SFDVKD. Trimming stripped 3 bases from V and 3 bases from J, with 8 bases between. The CDR3 spells CATSDRNYYEQYF. CDR3 coding DNA: TGTGCCACCAGTGATCGGAACTACTACGAGCAGTACTTC.